This T cell receptor (beta chain) was recovered during a study of OX40 agonist ivuxolimab in advanced cancers. Autoimmune disease history or systemic immunosuppression meant exclusion. A word on this clone: Its target is not known.

Repertoires were generated with immunoSEQ multiplex PCR, while TCRdb's copy carries only in-frame clones and drops some. The repertoire has 60,000 or so clones, 89% of them found once; the top ten carry 9.5% to 15%. The CDR3 sequence is 13 residues long. V trimming: 5 bases; J trimming: 5 bases; junction bases outside the gene matches: 5. In germline, CDR1 is MNHEY, CDR2 SVGAGI. Findings of the study overall: Relatively little clonal expansion, among the lowest observed, appeared in partial responders at 0.1-3.0 mg/kg.

The sample consisted of CD4+ or CD8+ T cells sorted from blood, taken in a trial of the OX40 agonist ivuxolimab. V gene TRBV6-5 combines with J gene TRBJ2-5; 7 positions agree with TRBD2. The TCR comes from an adult with an advanced solid tumor such as melanoma, head and neck, liver or kidney cancer. CDR3 protein: CASSTMGGETQYF. CDR3 coding DNA: TGTGCCAGCAGTACAATGGGGGGGGAGACCCAGTACTTC.